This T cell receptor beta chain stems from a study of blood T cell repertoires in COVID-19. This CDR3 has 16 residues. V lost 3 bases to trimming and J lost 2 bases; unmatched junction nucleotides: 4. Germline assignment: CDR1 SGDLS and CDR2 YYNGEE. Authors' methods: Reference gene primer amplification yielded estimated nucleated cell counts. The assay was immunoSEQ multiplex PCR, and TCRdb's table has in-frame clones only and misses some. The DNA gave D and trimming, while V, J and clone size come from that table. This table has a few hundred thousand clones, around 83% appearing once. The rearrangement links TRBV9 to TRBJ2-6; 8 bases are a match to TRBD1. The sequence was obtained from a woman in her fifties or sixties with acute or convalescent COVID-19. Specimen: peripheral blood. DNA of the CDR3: TGTGCCAGCAGCGGTTTGACAGGGGCTGGGGCCAACGTCCTGACTTTC. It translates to CASSGLTGAGANVLTF.